This is a list of T cell receptor beta chains from one sample in a study of T cell responses to AZD1222 COVID-19 vaccine. Data came from immunoSEQ multiplex PCR; TCRdb stores just in-frame clones and leaves some out. In the table there are about 190,000 clones, approximately 87% of which are singletons. This specimen was peripheral blood, taken on day 0 of MenACWY control vaccination. Receptors originate from an adult in good health. CDR3s leave out the opening cysteine and the closing phenylalanine or tryptophan.

v_gene	j_gene	CDR3aa
TRBV7-9	TRBJ2-1	ASSLLGDGQF
TRBV5-1	TRBJ2-1	ASSLVGTPAYNEQF
TRBV7-2	TRBJ1-2	ASSLRPDEGGYT
TRBV10-3	TRBJ2-6	AISEPGQDSGANVLT
TRBV9	TRBJ1-2	ASSVEDSHYGYT
TRBV7-3	TRBJ1-5	ASSLRAIRTGQTYPKSNQPQH
TRBV30	TRBJ2-1	AWRNRGNEQF
TRBV7-6	TRBJ2-7	ASSFGQGAPYEQY
TRBV12-3/TRBV12-4	TRBJ2-2	ASRDSSPGELF
TRBV18	TRBJ2-7	ASSPRDDRSTYEQY
TRBV5-1	TRBJ1-2	ASSLDDLRGPLRGYT
TRBV6-5	TRBJ1-1	ASITNTEAF
TRBV6-2/TRBV6-3	TRBJ1-2	ASSSQYVYGYT
TRBV3-1/TRBV3-2	TRBJ2-3	ASSQDHPPAGGSDTQY
TRBV28	TRBJ1-3	ASGSDRSLAGRNTIY
TRBV29-1	TRBJ2-3	SVESLSGKGGTDTQY
TRBV5-1	TRBJ2-2	ASSLGTLTGVGPGELF
TRBV19	TRBJ1-5	ASTSRGTGAVFNQPQH
TRBV3-1/TRBV3-2	TRBJ2-7	ASSHTTGADYEQY
TRBV14	TRBJ2-7	ASSRDRIDEQY
TRBV4-2	TRBJ1-5	ASSQDWTLNQPQH
TRBV6-5	TRBJ2-7	ASSLYEQY
TRBV7-3	TRBJ2-7	ASSRGQGPSYEQY
TRBV7-8	TRBJ2-2	ASSQIAGANTGELF
TRBV9	TRBJ2-2	ASSVGASGGELF
TRBV7-2	TRBJ1-5	ASSTGQGDQPQH
TRBV6-2/TRBV6-3	TRBJ2-2	ASSMLAGTGELF
TRBV7-3	TRBJ2-1	ASSYNQGDEQF
TRBV5-1	TRBJ2-7	ASSIDSSYEQY
TRBV19	TRBJ1-5	ASSRRDSNQPQH
TRBV15	TRBJ1-2	ATSPSTGAYGYT
TRBV19	TRBJ1-2	ASSPTGFGYT
TRBV5-6	TRBJ2-7	ASSTRDKFFYEQY